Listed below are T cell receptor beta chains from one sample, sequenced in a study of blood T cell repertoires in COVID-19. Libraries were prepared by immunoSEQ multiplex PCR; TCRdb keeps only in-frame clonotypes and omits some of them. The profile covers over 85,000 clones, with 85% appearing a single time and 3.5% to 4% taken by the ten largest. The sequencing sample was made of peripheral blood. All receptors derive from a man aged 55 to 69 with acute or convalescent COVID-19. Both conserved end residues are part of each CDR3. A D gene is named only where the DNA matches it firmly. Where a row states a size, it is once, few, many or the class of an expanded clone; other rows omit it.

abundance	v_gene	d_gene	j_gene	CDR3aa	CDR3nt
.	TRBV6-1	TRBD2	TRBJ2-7	CASSEGSSGVYEQYF	TGTGCCAGCAGTGAAGGATCTAGCGGGGTCTACGAGCAGTACTTC
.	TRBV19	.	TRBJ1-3	CASIKDNRSGNTIYF	TGTGCCAGTATAAAGGACAATCGCTCTGGAAACACCATATATTTT
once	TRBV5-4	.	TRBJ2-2	CASSLVGQANTGELFF	TGTGCCAGCAGCTTAGTTGGGCAGGCGAACACCGGGGAGCTGTTTTTT
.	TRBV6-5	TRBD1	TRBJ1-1	CASRSSGDRGLAFF	TGTGCCAGCAGATCATCTGGGGACAGGGGGCTCGCTTTCTTT
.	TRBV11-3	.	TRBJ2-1	CASSSHRVAASYNEQFF	TGTGCCAGCAGCTCCCACCGGGTAGCGGCCTCCTACAATGAGCAGTTCTTC
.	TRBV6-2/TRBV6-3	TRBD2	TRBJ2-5	CASSYSILAGDYQETQYF	TGTGCCAGCAGTTACTCGATACTAGCGGGGGATTACCAAGAGACCCAGTACTTC
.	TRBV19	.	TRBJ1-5	CASSIGRGGNQPQHF	TGTGCCAGTAGTATAGGACGGGGAGGCAATCAGCCCCAGCATTTT
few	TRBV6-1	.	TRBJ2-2	CASSESFQVPGELFF	TGTGCCAGCAGTGAATCCTTCCAGGTCCCCGGGGAGCTGTTTTTT
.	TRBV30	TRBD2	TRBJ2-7	CAWRARTSGNLYEQYF	TGTGCCTGGAGAGCCCGGACTAGCGGGAACCTCTACGAGCAGTACTTC
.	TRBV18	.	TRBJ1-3	CASSGAAGNTIYF	TGTGCCAGCTCAGGGGCAGCTGGAAACACCATATATTTT
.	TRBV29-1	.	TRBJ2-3	CSVGQVAGDTQYF	TGCAGCGTTGGACAGGTAGCCGGAGATACGCAGTATTTT
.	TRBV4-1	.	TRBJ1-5	CASSQVRGGPQPQHF	TGCGCCAGCAGCCAAGTCCGGGGGGGCCCTCAGCCCCAGCATTTT
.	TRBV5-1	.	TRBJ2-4	CASSPSVSGGAPNIQYF	TGCGCCAGCAGCCCGTCCGTATCGGGGGGCGCGCCGAACATTCAGTACTTC
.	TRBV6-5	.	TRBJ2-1	CASSLTSPGAYNEQFF	TGTGCCAGCAGTTTGACCAGTCCAGGGGCTTACAATGAGCAGTTCTTC
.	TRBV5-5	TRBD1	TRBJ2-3	CASSSYKQGAGDTQYF	TGTGCCAGCAGCTCATATAAACAGGGGGCTGGAGATACGCAGTATTTT
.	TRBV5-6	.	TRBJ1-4	CASSLRRIANEKLFF	TGTGCCAGCAGCTTACGGAGGATCGCGAATGAAAAACTGTTTTTT
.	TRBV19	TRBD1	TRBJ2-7	CASSKPGQGSYEQYF	TGTGCCAGTAGTAAACCGGGACAGGGCTCCTACGAGCAGTACTTC
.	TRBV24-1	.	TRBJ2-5	CATSDQQETQYF	TGTGCCACCAGTGACCAGCAAGAGACCCAGTACTTC
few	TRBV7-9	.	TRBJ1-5	CASSTGKSSSNQPQHF	TGTGCCAGCAGCACAGGGAAAAGTTCTAGCAATCAGCCCCAGCATTTT
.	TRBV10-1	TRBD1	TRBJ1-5	CASRRRKYRGSNQPQHF	TGCGCCAGCAGACGTAGAAAATACAGGGGAAGCAATCAGCCCCAGCATTTT
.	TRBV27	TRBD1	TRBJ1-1	CASSLGTANMNTEAFF	TGTGCCAGCAGTCTCGGGACAGCTAACATGAACACTGAAGCTTTCTTT
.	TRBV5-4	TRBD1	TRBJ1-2	CASSSGQGWYGYTF	TGTGCCAGCAGCAGCGGACAGGGGTGGTATGGCTACACCTTC
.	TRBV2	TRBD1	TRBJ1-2	CASSETGGYGYTF	TGTGCCAGCAGTGAGACAGGGGGCTATGGCTACACCTTC
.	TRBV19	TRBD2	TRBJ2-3	CASRTSGASTDTQYF	TGTGCCAGCCGGACTAGCGGGGCCTCCACAGATACGCAGTATTTT
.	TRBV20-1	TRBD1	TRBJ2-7	CSASLTGETSEQYF	TGCAGTGCTAGTCTGACAGGGGAGACCAGCGAGCAGTACTTC
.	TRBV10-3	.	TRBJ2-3	CAISKTGWTDTQYF	TGTGCCATCAGTAAGACAGGTTGGACAGATACGCAGTATTTT
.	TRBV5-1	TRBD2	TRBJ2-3	CASSPSGGATDTQYF	TGCGCCAGCAGCCCGAGCGGGGGGGCAACAGATACGCAGTATTTT
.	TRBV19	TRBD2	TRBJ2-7	CASSGLAGAAAYEQYF	TGTGCCAGTAGCGGACTAGCGGGAGCGGCTGCCTACGAGCAGTACTTC
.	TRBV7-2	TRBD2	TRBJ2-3	CASSLARGASGVFTDTQYF	TGTGCCAGCAGCTTAGCACGGGGAGCTAGCGGGGTTTTCACAGATACGCAGTATTTT
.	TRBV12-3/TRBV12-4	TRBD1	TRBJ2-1	CASSPDRDNEQFF	TGTGCCAGCAGTCCGGACAGGGACAATGAGCAGTTCTTC
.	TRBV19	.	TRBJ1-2	CATPDRSNYGYTF	TGTGCCACCCCCGACAGATCTAACTATGGCTACACCTTC
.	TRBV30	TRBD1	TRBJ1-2	CAWARQGKSGYTF	TGTGCCTGGGCCAGACAGGGGAAATCTGGCTACACCTTC
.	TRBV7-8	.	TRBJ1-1	CASSRQMNTEAFF	TGTGCCAGCAGCCGTCAGATGAACACTGAAGCTTTCTTT
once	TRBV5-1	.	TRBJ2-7	CASSLAEGGSYEQYF	TGCGCCAGCAGCTTGGCCGAGGGGGGGTCCTACGAGCAGTACTTC
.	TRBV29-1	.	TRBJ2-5	CSVDGGNQETQYF	TGCAGCGTTGACGGCGGGAACCAAGAGACCCAGTACTTC
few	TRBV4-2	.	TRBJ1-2	CASSQEGRRSYGYTF	TGTGCCAGCAGCCAAGAGGGTAGGAGGAGCTATGGCTACACCTTC
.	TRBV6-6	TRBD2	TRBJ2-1	CASSYSASGGNEQFF	TGTGCCAGCAGTTACTCGGCTAGCGGGGGTAATGAGCAGTTCTTC
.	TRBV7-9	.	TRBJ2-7	CASSWRLSDRSYEQYF	TGTGCCAGCAGCTGGCGGTTGTCCGATCGCTCCTACGAGCAGTACTTC
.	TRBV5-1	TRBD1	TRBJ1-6	CASSLEGQGSPLHF	TGCGCCAGCAGCTTAGAAGGACAGGGATCACCCCTCCACTTT
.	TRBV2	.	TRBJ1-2	CASSEQGNYGYTF	TGTGCCAGCAGTGAACAGGGAAACTATGGCTACACCTTC
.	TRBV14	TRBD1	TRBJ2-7	CASSRTGGPSSYEQYF	TGTGCCAGCAGCCGAACAGGGGGACCGAGCTCCTACGAGCAGTACTTC
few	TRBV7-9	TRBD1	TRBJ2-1	CASSPGQGMDNEQFF	TGTGCCAGCAGCCCGGGACAGGGGATGGACAATGAGCAGTTCTTC
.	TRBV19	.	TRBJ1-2	CASSLTALYGYTF	TGTGCCAGTAGTCTGACAGCCCTATATGGCTACACCTTC
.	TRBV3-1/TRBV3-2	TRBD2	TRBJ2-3	CASSQGTSRTDTQYF	TGTGCCAGCAGCCAAGGGACTAGTCGTACAGATACGCAGTATTTT
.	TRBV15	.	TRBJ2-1	CATSRTRSGSYNEQFF	TGTGCCACCAGCCGGACCAGGAGCGGCTCCTACAATGAGCAGTTCTTC
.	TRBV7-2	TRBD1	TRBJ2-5	CASSLVPRGKETQYF	TGTGCCAGCAGCTTAGTTCCCAGGGGGAAAGAGACCCAGTACTTC
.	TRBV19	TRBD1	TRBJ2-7	CASSKGTGSYEQYF	TGTGCCAGTAGTAAAGGGACAGGATCCTACGAGCAGTACTTC
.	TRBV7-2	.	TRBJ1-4	CASSPRSGATNEKLFF	TGTGCCAGCAGCCCCCGGAGCGGGGCAACTAATGAAAAACTGTTTTTT
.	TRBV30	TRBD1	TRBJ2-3	CANRGLTDTQYF	TGTGCCAACAGGGGGCTTACAGATACGCAGTATTTT
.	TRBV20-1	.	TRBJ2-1	CSGRSYNEQFF	TGCAGTGGGCGGAGCTACAATGAGCAGTTCTTC
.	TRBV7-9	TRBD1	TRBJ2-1	CASSSPQGAGFF	TGTGCCAGCAGCTCACCCCAGGGGGCAGGGTTCTTC
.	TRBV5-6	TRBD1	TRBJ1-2	CASSLKGAGGYTF	TGTGCCAGCAGCTTAAAGGGGGCAGGTGGCTACACCTTC
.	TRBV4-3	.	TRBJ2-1	CASSQSGTLNEQFF	TGCGCCAGCAGTCAATCCGGGACACTGAATGAGCAGTTCTTC
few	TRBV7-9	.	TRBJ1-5	CASSYDGSNQPQHF	TGTGCCAGCAGCTACGACGGGAGCAATCAGCCCCAGCATTTT
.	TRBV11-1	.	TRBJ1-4	CASSFGAPNEKLFF	TGTGCCAGCAGCTTCGGAGCCCCTAATGAAAAACTGTTTTTT